A selection of T cell receptor beta chains follows, all from one sample in a study of cytomegalovirus exposure and HLA in healthy donors. Clones were sequenced by immunoSEQ multiplex PCR, and TCRdb holds only the in-frame ones, with some missing. The table records 150,000 to 180,000 clones, about 74% of them present only once. Sequencing used PBMCs. These receptors were collected from a woman aged 40-49 years in good health and CMV-seronegative. Both conserved end residues are part of each CDR3. A D gene is named only where the DNA matches it firmly. The size of a clone is reported for some rows only, either as once, few or many, or as a class for expanded clones.

abundance	v_gene	d_gene	j_gene	CDR3aa	CDR3nt
-	TRBV5-4	-	TRBJ1-1	CASQTRDMNTEAFF	TGTGCCTCACAGACCAGGGACATGAACACTGAAGCTTTCTTT
-	TRBV15	-	TRBJ1-6	CATSRRRDTNSPLHF	TGTGCCACCAGCAGGAGGCGCGATACTAATTCACCCCTCCACTTT
-	TRBV4-1	TRBD1	TRBJ1-1	CASSQEWDFGDRVTEAFF	TGCGCCAGCAGCCAAGAGTGGGACTTCGGGGACAGGGTCACTGAAGCTTTCTTT
-	TRBV5-1	-	TRBJ2-7	CASSLWGGYEQYF	TGCGCCAGCAGCTTATGGGGAGGCTACGAGCAGTACTTC
-	TRBV27	TRBD1	TRBJ1-5	CASSQGVNQPQHF	TGTGCCAGCAGTCAGGGGGTTAATCAGCCCCAGCATTTT
-	TRBV6-4	-	TRBJ2-1	CASSDSAGAPYNEQFF	TGTGCCAGCAGTGACTCTGCGGGGGCCCCCTACAATGAGCAGTTCTTC
-	TRBV4-1	TRBD1	TRBJ1-6	CASSHPGTVDSPLHF	TGCGCCAGCAGCCACCCTGGGACAGTAGATTCACCCCTCCACTTT
-	TRBV5-6	-	TRBJ1-2	CASRLWTTDYGYTF	TGTGCCAGCAGACTCTGGACAACGGATTATGGCTACACCTTC
-	TRBV11-3	-	TRBJ1-3	CASSLGGPKSSGNTIYF	TGTGCCAGCAGCTTGGGGGGGCCGAAGAGCTCTGGAAACACCATATATTTT
few	TRBV5-6	-	TRBJ2-1	CASSLLGQGTVNEQFF	TGTGCCAGCAGCTTATTGGGGCAGGGAACGGTCAATGAGCAGTTCTTC
once	TRBV5-1	-	TRBJ1-1	CASSHSSGDAEAFF	TGCGCCAGCAGCCACTCATCAGGGGACGCTGAAGCTTTCTTT
-	TRBV5-4	TRBD2	TRBJ2-3	CASSLTSGGDTQYF	TGTGCCAGCAGCCTGACTAGCGGGGGTGATACGCAGTATTTT
-	TRBV27	TRBD2	TRBJ2-7	CASSVGLTYEQYF	TGTGCCAGCAGTGTGGGACTAACTTACGAGCAGTACTTC
-	TRBV5-8	-	TRBJ2-3	CATENTDTQYF	TGTGCCACGGAGAACACAGATACGCAGTATTTT
-	TRBV5-6	-	TRBJ1-2	CASSLRNRVVGYTF	TGTGCCAGCAGCTTGAGAAACAGGGTTGTTGGCTACACCTTC
once	TRBV7-2	-	TRBJ1-4	CASSPRRTEKLFF	TGTGCCAGCAGTCCCCGGAGAACCGAAAAACTGTTTTTT
-	TRBV27	TRBD1	TRBJ2-2	CASREDRAGAGELFF	TGTGCCAGCAGGGAGGACAGGGCTGGCGCCGGGGAGCTGTTTTTT
-	TRBV6-4	TRBD1	TRBJ1-1	CASSRNRGLENTEAFF	TGTGCCAGCAGCCGGAACAGGGGGTTAGAGAACACTGAAGCTTTCTTT
-	TRBV27	-	TRBJ1-2	CASSLSTGLYGYTF	TGTGCCAGCAGTTTATCGACAGGCCTCTATGGCTACACCTTC
-	TRBV7-6	-	TRBJ2-3	CASSFSGTSTDTQYF	TGTGCCAGCAGCTTCAGCGGAACTAGCACAGATACGCAGTATTTT
once	TRBV6-5	-	TRBJ1-1	CATGPHGAAFF	TGTGCCACAGGGCCCCACGGAGCAGCTTTCTTT
-	TRBV29-1	TRBD2	TRBJ2-7	CSVGRGGFDEQYF	TGCAGCGTTGGACGGGGGGGGTTCGACGAGCAGTACTTC
-	TRBV7-9	TRBD1	TRBJ1-1	CASSLAQKGARSTEAFF	TGTGCCAGCAGCTTAGCGCAAAAGGGGGCGCGGAGCACTGAAGCTTTCTTT
-	TRBV5-1	-	TRBJ2-2	CASSFPQGTGELFF	TGCGCCAGCAGCTTCCCGCAGGGGACCGGGGAGCTGTTTTTT
-	TRBV5-1	-	TRBJ1-2	CASSPTGPNGYTF	TGCGCCAGCAGCCCCACAGGGCCCAATGGCTACACCTTC
-	TRBV27	-	TRBJ2-7	CASSSRTSPSYEQYF	TGTGCCAGCAGTTCAAGGACATCGCCTTCCTACGAGCAGTACTTC
few	TRBV10-2	TRBD2	TRBJ2-3	CASSRGLAGRTDTQYF	TGCGCCAGCAGCCGGGGACTAGCGGGGCGCACAGATACGCAGTATTTT
-	TRBV11-3	TRBD1	TRBJ2-6	CATLPGGSASGANVLTF	TGTGCCACCCTCCCAGGGGGTTCCGCCTCTGGGGCCAACGTCCTGACTTTC
few	TRBV5-1	TRBD1	TRBJ1-1	CASSLQGMNTEAFF	TGCGCCAGCAGCTTACAGGGGATGAACACTGAAGCTTTCTTT
-	TRBV6-6	-	TRBJ2-6	CASSYAGPSGANVLTF	TGTGCCAGCAGTTACGCAGGGCCATCTGGGGCCAACGTCCTGACTTTC
-	TRBV2	-	TRBJ1-1	CASRAGVYTEAFF	TGTGCCAGCAGAGCAGGGGTCTACACTGAAGCTTTCTTT
-	TRBV29-1	TRBD1	TRBJ1-1	CSVGADRDTEAFF	TGCAGCGTGGGGGCGGACAGGGACACTGAAGCTTTCTTT
-	TRBV25-1	-	TRBJ2-2	CASARGYGGELFF	TGTGCCAGCGCACGAGGCTACGGTGGGGAGCTGTTTTTT
few	TRBV5-4	TRBD1	TRBJ2-3	CASSFPGQGPNTQYF	TGTGCCAGCAGCTTCCCGGGACAGGGACCAAATACGCAGTATTTT
-	TRBV28	TRBD1	TRBJ2-3	CASSSGTGVDTQYF	TGTGCCAGCAGTTCAGGGACAGGGGTGGATACGCAGTATTTT
-	TRBV7-9	TRBD1	TRBJ2-1	CASSSRTGGDNEQFF	TGTGCCAGCAGCTCCAGGACAGGGGGGGACAATGAGCAGTTCTTC
-	TRBV10-1	-	TRBJ1-1	CASSDPGQNTEAFF	TGCGCCAGCAGTGATCCCGGACAGAACACTGAAGCTTTCTTT